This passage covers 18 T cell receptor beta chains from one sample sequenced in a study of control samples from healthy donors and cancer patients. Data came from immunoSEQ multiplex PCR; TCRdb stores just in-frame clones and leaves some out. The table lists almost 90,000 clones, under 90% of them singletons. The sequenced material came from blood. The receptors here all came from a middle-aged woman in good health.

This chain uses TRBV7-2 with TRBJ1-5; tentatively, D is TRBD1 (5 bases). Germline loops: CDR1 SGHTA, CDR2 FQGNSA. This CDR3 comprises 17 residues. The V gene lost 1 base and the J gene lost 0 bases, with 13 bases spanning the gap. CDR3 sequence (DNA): TGTGCCAGCAGCTTAGTGGGGGGGTCCTATAGCAATCAGCCCCAGCATTTT. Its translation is CASSLVGGSYSNQPQHF.

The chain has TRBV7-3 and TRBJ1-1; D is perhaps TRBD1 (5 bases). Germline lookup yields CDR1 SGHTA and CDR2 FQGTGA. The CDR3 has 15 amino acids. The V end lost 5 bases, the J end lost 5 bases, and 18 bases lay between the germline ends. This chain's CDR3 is CASSPSPGAETEAFF. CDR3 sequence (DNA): TGTGCCAGCAGCCCTTCCCCCGGGGCGGAAACTGAAGCTTTCTTT.

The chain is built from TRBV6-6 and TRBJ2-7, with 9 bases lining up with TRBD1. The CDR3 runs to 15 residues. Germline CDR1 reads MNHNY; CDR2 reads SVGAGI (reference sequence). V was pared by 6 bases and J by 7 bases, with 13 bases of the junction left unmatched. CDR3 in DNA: TGTGCCAGCAGCTGGGTGGGACAGGGCTCGGGGGAGCAGTACTTC. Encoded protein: CASSWVGQGSGEQYF.

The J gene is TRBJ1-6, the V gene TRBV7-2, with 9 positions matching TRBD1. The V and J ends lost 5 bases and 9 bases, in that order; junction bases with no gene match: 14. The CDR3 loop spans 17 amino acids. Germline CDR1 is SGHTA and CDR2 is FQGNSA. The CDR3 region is CASSKRGLGDRASPLHF. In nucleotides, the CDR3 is TGTGCCAGCAGCAAAAGAGGGTTGGGGGACAGGGCTTCACCCCTCCACTTT.

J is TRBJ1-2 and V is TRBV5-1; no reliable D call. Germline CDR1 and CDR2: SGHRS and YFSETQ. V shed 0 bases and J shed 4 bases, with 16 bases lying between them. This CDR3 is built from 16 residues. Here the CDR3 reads CASSLARGPGGYGYTF. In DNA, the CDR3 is TGCGCCAGCAGCTTGGCCCGGGGTCCCGGAGGCTATGGCTACACCTTC.

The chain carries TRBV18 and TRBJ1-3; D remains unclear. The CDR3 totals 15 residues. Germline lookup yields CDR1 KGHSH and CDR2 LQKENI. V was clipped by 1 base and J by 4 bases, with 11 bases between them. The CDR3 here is CASSPQKHTGNTIYF. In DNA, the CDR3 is TGTGCCAGCTCACCACAAAAACATACCGGAAACACCATATATTTT.

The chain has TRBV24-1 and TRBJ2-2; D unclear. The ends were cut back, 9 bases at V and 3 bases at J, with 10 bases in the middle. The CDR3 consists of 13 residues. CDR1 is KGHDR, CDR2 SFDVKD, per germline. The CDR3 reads CATEPDYTGELFF. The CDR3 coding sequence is TGTGCCACCGAACCAGACTACACCGGGGAGCTGTTTTTT.

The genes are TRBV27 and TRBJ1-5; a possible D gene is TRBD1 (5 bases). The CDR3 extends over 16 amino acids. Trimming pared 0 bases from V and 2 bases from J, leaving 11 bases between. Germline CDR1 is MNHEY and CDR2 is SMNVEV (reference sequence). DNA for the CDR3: TGTGCCAGCAGTTTATCTCCCCCGGGGGGCAATCAGCCCCAGCATTTT. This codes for CASSLSPPGGNQPQHF.

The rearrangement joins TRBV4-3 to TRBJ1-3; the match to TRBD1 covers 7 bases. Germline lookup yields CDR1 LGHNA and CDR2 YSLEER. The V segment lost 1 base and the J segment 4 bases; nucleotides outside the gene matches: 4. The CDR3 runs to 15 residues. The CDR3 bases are TGCGCCAGCAGCCAAGGACGGGACAGAGGAAACACCATATATTTT. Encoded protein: CASSQGRDRGNTIYF.

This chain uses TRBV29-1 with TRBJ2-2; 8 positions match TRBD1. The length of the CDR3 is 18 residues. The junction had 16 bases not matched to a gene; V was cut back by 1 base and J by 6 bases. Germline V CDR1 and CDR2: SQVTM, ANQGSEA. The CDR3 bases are TGCAGCGTTGAAGGGGGACAGGAACGCGACCTGGGATCCGGGGAGCTGTTTTTT. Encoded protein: CSVEGGQERDLGSGELFF.

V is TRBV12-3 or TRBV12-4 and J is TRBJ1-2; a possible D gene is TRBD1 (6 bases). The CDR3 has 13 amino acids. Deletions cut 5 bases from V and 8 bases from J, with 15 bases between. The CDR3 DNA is TGTGCCAGCAGTGGGACACGGTTGGTGGGCTACACCTTC. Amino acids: CASSGTRLVGYTF.

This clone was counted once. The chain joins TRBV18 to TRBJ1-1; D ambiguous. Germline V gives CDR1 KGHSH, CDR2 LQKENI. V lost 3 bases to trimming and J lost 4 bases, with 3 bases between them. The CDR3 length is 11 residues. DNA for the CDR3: TGTGCCAGCTCACCCTCCACTGAAGCTTTCTTT. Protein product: CASSPSTEAFF.

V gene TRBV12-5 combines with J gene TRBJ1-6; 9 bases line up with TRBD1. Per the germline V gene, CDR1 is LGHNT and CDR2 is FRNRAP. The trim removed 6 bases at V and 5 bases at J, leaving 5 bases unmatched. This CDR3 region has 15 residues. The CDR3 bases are TGTGCTAGTGGAAAGGGGACAGGGAATAATTCACCCCTCCACTTT. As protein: CASGKGTGNNSPLHF.

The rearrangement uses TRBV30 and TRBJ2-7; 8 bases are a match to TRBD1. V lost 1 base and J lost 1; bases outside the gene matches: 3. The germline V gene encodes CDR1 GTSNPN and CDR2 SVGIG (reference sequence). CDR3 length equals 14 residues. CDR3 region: CAWSGTGLSYEQYF. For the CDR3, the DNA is TGTGCCTGGAGTGGGACAGGGCTGTCCTACGAGCAGTACTTC.

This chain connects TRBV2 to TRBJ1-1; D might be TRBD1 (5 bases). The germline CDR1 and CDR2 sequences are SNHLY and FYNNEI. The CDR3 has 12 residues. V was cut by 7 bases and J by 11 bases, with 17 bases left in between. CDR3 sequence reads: CASIRRGGSAFF. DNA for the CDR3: TGTGCCAGCATTAGACGGGGGGGTTCGGCTTTCTTT.

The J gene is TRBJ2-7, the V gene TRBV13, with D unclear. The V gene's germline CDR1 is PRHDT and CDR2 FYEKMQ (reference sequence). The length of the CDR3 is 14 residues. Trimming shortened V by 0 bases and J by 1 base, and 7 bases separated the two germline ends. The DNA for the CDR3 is TGTGCCAGCAGCTTAGGTGCCTCTTCCTACGAGCAGTACTTC. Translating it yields CASSLGASSYEQYF.

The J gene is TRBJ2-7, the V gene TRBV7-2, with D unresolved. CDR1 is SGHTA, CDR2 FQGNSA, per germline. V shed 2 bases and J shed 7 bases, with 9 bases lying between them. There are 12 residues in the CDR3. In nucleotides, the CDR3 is TGTGCCAGCAGCTTATTTATGGAAGAGCAGTACTTC. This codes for CASSLFMEEQYF.

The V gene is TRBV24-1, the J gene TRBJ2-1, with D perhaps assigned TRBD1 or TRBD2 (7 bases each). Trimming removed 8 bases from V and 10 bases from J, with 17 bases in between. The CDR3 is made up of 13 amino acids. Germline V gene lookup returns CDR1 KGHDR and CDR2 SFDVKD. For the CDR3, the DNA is TGTGCCACCACGCAGGGGGGGACGGGGGAGCAGTTCTTC. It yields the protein CATTQGGTGEQFF.